The 3 T cell receptor beta chains in this list originate from one sample, sequenced in a study of cytomegalovirus exposure and HLA in healthy donors. Primers for the PCR totalled 60 Vbeta and 13 Jbeta. Clones were read by immunoSEQ multiplex PCR, and TCRdb kept only the in-frame ones, dropping some. This sample has some 160,000 clones, with 84% found just once. Sample: PBMCs. These receptor sequences come from a man aged 18-30 years in good health and CMV-seronegative.

The chain uses TRBV27 and TRBJ1-1; D remains unclear. This CDR3 contains 15 residues. The V end lost 6 bases, the J end lost 2 bases, and 16 bases lay between the germline ends. CDR1 and CDR2 (germline): MNHEY, SMNVEV (reference sequence). The CDR3 region is CASSLGPGSNTEAFF. CDR3 bases: TGTGCCAGCAGCCTGGGCCCCGGATCCAACACTGAAGCTTTCTTT.

The chain is built from TRBV7-2 and TRBJ2-3, with D unresolved. The CDR3 is 13 residues long. Germline-derived CDR1 and CDR2 are SGHTA and FQGNSA. The V and J ends lost 4 bases and 2 bases respectively, with 7 bases between them. DNA of the CDR3: TGTGCCAGCAGCTCTCCTTCCACAGATACGCAGTATTTT. It specifies CASSSPSTDTQYF.

The sample holds a few counts of this clone. The rearrangement joins TRBV10-3 to TRBJ1-1; 9 nucleotides agree with TRBD1. The trim removed 5 bases at V and 2 bases at J, leaving 6 bases unmatched. This CDR3 spans 15 amino acids. CDR1 ENHRY and CDR2 SYGVKD come from the germline V gene. CDR3 residues: CAISPGQGVNTEAFF. Written as DNA, the CDR3 is TGTGCCATCAGTCCGGGACAGGGCGTAAACACTGAAGCTTTCTTT.